The entry that follows covers one TCR beta chain sequence. Its antigen is undetermined. This record comes from a study of shared clonotypes between healthy human individuals. Study-level information: For every donor, three CD4 naive, three CD4 memory, two CD8 naive and one CD8 memory plates were used.

Trimming shortened V by 4 bases and J by 4 bases, and 19 bases separated the two germline ends. Per the germline V gene, CDR1 is LGHNA and CDR2 is YSLEER. The CDR3 spans 16 residues. Every subset's genomic DNA went evenly onto several immunoSEQ plates. Assay: immunoSEQ multiplex PCR; the TCRdb copy retains only in-frame clones and omits some. The sample shows approximately 710,000 clones, around 90% of them seen only once. Whole-study findings and limits: Sampling involved blood alone; tissue repertoires likely differ.

Sequencing was done on a sample of memory CD8+ T cells from PBMCs. Indicated subset: CD45RO+ cells pooled with CCR7-negative TemRA cells. The chain has TRBV4-3 and TRBJ2-5, with D possibly being TRBD1 (6 bases). This TCR was recovered from a young man in good health. Some clones in this sample may be carry-over from other donors' samples. The CDR3 nucleotides read TGCGCCAGCAGCCGCCTCTTGGGGGCGAATGGAGAGACCCAGTACTTC. This encodes CASSRLLGANGETQYF.